This T cell receptor (beta chain) comes out of a study of T cells expressing NK-cell markers. To note about this clonotype: Its cognate antigen is unknown.

Overall study results and limits: In a few donors, dominant clonotypes made up about 28.3-60.1% of CD3+CD56-NKG2C+ cells.

TCRdb reprocessed the 5' RACE reads; each CDR3 protein has one entry and no DNA is given. This sample's table has under 600,000 distinct CDR3 sequences. This sequence originates from a woman between 45 and 65 years old in good health. Sequencing was performed on blood T cells: a sorted CD56 or NKG2C T cell subset, CD4+ or CD8+ T cells, or bulk PBMC T cells (not recorded which).

CDR3 loop: CASSTGQGNEQFF. The V and J genes are TRBV18 and TRBJ2-1; TCRdb calls TRBD1, which cannot be checked without DNA. This CDR3 region has 13 residues. CDR1 and CDR2 (germline): KGHSH, LQKENI.